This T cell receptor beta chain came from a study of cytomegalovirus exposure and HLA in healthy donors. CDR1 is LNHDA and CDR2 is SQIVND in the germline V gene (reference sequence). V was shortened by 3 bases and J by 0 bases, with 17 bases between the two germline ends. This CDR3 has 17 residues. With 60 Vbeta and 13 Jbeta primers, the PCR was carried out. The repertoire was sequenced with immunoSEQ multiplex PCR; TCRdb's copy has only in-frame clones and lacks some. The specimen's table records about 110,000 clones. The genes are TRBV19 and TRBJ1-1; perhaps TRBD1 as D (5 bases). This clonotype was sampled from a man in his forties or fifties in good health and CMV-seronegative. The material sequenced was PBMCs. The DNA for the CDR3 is TGTGCCAGTAGTATCAGGACAACAACTCAGATGAACACTGAAGCTTTCTTT. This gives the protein CASSIRTTTQMNTEAFF.